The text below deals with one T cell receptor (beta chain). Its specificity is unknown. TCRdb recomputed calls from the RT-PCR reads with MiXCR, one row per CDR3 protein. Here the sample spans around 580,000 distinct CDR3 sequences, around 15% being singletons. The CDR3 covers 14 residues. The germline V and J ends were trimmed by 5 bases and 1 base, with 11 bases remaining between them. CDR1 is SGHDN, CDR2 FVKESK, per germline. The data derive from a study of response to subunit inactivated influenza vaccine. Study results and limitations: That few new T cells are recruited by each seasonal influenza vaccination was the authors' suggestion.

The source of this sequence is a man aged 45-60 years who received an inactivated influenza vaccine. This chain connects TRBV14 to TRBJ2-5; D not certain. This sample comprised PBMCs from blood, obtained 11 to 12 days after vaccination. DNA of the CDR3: TGTGCCAGCAGCGCTCAGGCGAGCCAAGAGACCCAGTACTTC. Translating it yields CASSAQASQETQYF.